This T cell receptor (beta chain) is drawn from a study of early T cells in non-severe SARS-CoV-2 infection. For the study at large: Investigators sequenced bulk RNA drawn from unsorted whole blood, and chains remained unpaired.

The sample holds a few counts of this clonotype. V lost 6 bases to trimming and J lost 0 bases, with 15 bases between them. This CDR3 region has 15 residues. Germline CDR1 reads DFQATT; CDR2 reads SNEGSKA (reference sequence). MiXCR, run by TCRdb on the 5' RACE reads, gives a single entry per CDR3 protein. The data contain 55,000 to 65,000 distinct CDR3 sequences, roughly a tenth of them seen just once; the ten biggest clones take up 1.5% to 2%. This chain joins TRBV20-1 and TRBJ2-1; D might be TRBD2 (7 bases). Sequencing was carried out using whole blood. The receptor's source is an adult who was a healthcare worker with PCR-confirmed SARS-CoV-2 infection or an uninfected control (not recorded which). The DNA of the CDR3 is TGCAGTGCCCCTCGGGGGGCGAGCTCCTACAATGAGCAGTTCTTC. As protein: CSAPRGASSYNEQFF.